Sequencing of this T cell receptor beta chain was carried out in a study of blood T cell repertoires in COVID-19. As for the study in general: Sites across the United States, Italy and Spain contributed samples from acute and convalescent COVID-19. T cells, B-cell-depleted T cells, or PBMCs supplied cDNA or gDNA.

Here immunoSEQ multiplex PCR was the method, and the copy in TCRdb shows in-frame clones only, minus some. The data show fewer than 400,000 clones, with around 92% seen just once and about 1.7% held by the top ten. Trimming removed 2 bases from V and 2 bases from J; junction bases left unmatched: 4. The CDR3 loop spans 15 amino acids. Per germline, CDR1 MNHEY and CDR2 SMNVEV (reference sequence). This clone was detected only a few times. Participant ages covered roughly 18 to 89 years across about two dozen US areas. Cohort 3 donors counted as recovered after two negative PCRs, clearance, or resolved symptoms.

The TCR originated in a woman aged 25 to 45 who had recovered from COVID-19. The chain uses TRBV27 and TRBJ2-7; TRBD2 aligns across 9 bases. The sequenced material came from PBMCs or T cells enriched from blood (not recorded which). The CDR3 nucleotides are TGTGCCAGCAGTTTACTAGCGGGGAACGCCTACGAGCAGTACTTC. This gives the protein CASSLLAGNAYEQYF.